Listed here are 8 T cell receptor beta chains from one sample, sequenced in a study of CD8 T cells in ankylosing spondylitis. TCRdb ran MiXCR on the 5' RACE reads and lists one entry per CDR3 protein. The sample consists of around 230,000 distinct CDR3 sequences, 7.5% to 9% of them appearing once. The material sequenced was blood, either unsorted or a sorted T cell fraction (not recorded which). The receptors were sampled from a male donor with ankylosing spondylitis or in good health (not recorded which).

This clonotype was seen many times. The chain carries TRBV20-1 and TRBJ2-7; D not certain. The germline V gene has CDR1 DFQATT and CDR2 SNEGSKA (reference sequence). This CDR3 has 11 residues. V was shortened by 1 base and J by 7 bases, with 8 bases between the two germline ends. In nucleotides, the CDR3 is TGCAGTGCTAGAGCAATCGGAGAGCAGTACTTC. It specifies CSARAIGEQYF.

This clonotype was seen ten or more times. The chain joins TRBV20-1 to TRBJ1-2, with D hard to call. This CDR3 is built from 14 residues. Trimming removed 1 base from V and 6 bases from J, with 15 bases in between. Germline CDR1 and CDR2: DFQATT and SNEGSKA (reference sequence). DNA for the CDR3: TGCAGTGCTAGAGCCCAAGAGGGCGTCGATGGCTACACCTTC. Protein sequence: CSARAQEGVDGYTF.

V and J are TRBV5-5 and TRBJ2-5; D not certain. V was clipped by 2 bases and J by 5 bases, with 25 bases between them. CDR1 is SGHKS, CDR2 YYEKEE, per germline (reference sequence). The CDR3 has 18 amino acids. The CDR3 sequence is CASSFMDSLGPGRETQYF. The CDR3 coding sequence is TGTGCCAGCAGCTTTATGGATAGCCTCGGACCGGGCAGGGAGACCCAGTACTTC.

The table lists this clonotype with many counts. The genes are TRBV5-6 and TRBJ1-1; D gene uncertain. V was shortened by 4 bases and J by 1 base, with 11 bases between the two germline ends. Germline V gene sequence: CDR1 SGHDT, CDR2 YYEEEE. CDR3 length: 14 residues. This chain's CDR3 is CASSDPGRNTEAFF. CDR3 nucleotides: TGTGCCAGCAGCGACCCCGGGCGGAACACTGAAGCTTTCTTT.

The J gene is TRBJ2-1, the V gene TRBV24-1; TRBD2 might be the D (6 bases). There are 15 residues in the CDR3. The V end was cut by 6 bases, the J end by 6 bases, with 17 bases between. CDR1 KGHDR and CDR2 SFDVKD come from the germline V gene. The CDR3 DNA reads as TGTGCCACCAGTCGGTGGGGGGAGAACATCAATGAGCAGTTCTTC. As protein: CATSRWGENINEQFF.

This clonotype was counted at least ten times. The V gene is TRBV12-3 or TRBV12-4, the J gene TRBJ1-4; no reliable D call. This CDR3 is built from 14 residues. V was pared by 4 bases and J by 6 bases, with 12 bases between. The DNA of the CDR3 is TGTGCCAGCAGTTACTATAGGGAAGATGAAAAACTGTTTTTT. It encodes CASSYYREDEKLFF.

This clonotype has at least ten counts. This chain connects TRBV5-5 to TRBJ2-2; no clear D gene. Trimming shortened V by 0 bases and J by 2 bases, and 8 bases separated the two germline ends. Germline V gene sequence: CDR1 SGHKS, CDR2 YYEKEE (reference sequence). The CDR3 contains 15 residues. The CDR3 protein is CASSLDPQNTGELFF. The CDR3 DNA is TGTGCCAGCAGCTTGGACCCGCAAAACACCGGGGAGCTGTTTTTT.

Many counts were recorded for this clonotype. V and J are TRBV20-1 and TRBJ1-1; D gene uncertain. V was clipped by 3 bases and J by 1 base, with 6 bases between them. The germline CDR1 and CDR2 sequences are DFQATT and SNEGSKA (reference sequence). The CDR3 is 12 residues long. The CDR3 here is CSASSRNTEAFF. The CDR3 bases are TGCAGTGCTAGTAGCAGGAACACTGAAGCTTTCTTT.